The T cell receptor beta chain described here comes from a study of identifying expanded T cells in peripheral blood. Comments on this clone: Its cognate antigen is unknown.

The study, taken as a whole, reports: Variance in clone template counts between roughly two-week samples significantly increased with total template count across all healthy donors.

Produced via immunoSEQ multiplex PCR; TCRdb's table is partial and in-frame only. Of fewer than 80,000 clones in the sample, about 85% were seen once. Germline assignment: CDR1 LGHNT and CDR2 FRNRAP. The CDR3 extends over 14 amino acids. Trimming removed 1 base at V and 1 base at J, with 6 bases between. No infections or other immune events were documented during collection. This chain uses TRBV12-5 with TRBJ2-3, with TRBD1 as a possible D gene (6 bases). The sample consisted of blood. This receptor was taken from a person between 18 and 75 years old in good health. The CDR3 DNA reads as TGTGCTAGTGGTTTGGGACAGGGCACAGATACGCAGTATTTT. Translation gives CASGLGQGTDTQYF.